Detailed here is one T cell receptor beta chain. Only in-frame clones appear in the TCRdb table, and some are missing; sequencing was by immunoSEQ multiplex PCR. The sample includes some 120,000 clones, under 95% of them seen just once. Seattle's cohort entered during active infection and was followed longitudinally. This sample was included in a study of blood T cell repertoires in COVID-19. Study at large: Acute-phase and convalescent COVID-19 samples originated in the United States, Italy and Spain. T cells, B-cell-depleted T cells, or PBMCs provided the cDNA or gDNA that served as material.

Trimming removed 2 bases at V and 3 bases at J, with 10 bases between. The germline V gene has CDR1 MNHEY and CDR2 SMNVEV (reference sequence). CDR3 length: 15 amino acids. The chain combines TRBV27 with TRBJ2-2, with a possible D match to TRBD2 (5 bases). The specimen was peripheral blood. The receptor was isolated from a man aged 60 to 69 with COVID-19, enrolled during active disease. The CDR3 DNA is TGTGCCAGCAGTTTACGGGGAGTGGACACCGGGGAGCTGTTTTTT. Translation gives CASSLRGVDTGELFF.